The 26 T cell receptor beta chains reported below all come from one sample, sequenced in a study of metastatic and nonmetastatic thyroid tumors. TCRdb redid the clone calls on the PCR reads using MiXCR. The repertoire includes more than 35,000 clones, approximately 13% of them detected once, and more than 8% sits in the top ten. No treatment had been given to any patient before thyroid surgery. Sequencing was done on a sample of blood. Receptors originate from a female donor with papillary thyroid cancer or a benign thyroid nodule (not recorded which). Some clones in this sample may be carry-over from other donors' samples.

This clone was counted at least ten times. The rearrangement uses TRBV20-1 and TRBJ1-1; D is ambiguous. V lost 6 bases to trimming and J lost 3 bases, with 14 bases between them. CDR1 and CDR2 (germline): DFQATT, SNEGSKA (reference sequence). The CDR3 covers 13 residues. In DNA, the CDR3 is TGCAGTGCCCCAATCACTCTTCACACTGAAGCTTTCTTT. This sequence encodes CSAPITLHTEAFF.

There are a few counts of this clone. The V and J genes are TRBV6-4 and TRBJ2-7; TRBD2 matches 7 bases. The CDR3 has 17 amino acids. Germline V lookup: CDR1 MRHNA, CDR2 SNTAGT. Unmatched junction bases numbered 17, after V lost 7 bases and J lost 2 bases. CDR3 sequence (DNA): TGTGCCAGCATAAGAAGAGGGAGGGCAGAGAGGACCTACGAGCAGTACTTC. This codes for CASIRRGRAERTYEQYF.

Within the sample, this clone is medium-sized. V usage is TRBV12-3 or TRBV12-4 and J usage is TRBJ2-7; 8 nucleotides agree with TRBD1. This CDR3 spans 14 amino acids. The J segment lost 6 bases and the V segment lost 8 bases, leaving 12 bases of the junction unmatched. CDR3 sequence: CASREAGGAGEQYF. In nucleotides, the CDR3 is TGTGCCAGCCGAGAGGCAGGGGGCGCGGGCGAGCAGTACTTC.

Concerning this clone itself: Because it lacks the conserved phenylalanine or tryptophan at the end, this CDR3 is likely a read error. CDR3 DNA sequence: TGTGCCAGCAGTGATGGGACCGTGCAGTTCTTA. Translated: CASSDGTVQFL. The chain combines TRBV2 with TRBJ2-1; the D call may be TRBD1 or TRBD2 (5 bases each). The CDR3 has 11 amino acids. Per germline, CDR1 SNHLY and CDR2 FYNNEI. V was trimmed by 3 bases and J by 12 bases, leaving 9 bases between them.

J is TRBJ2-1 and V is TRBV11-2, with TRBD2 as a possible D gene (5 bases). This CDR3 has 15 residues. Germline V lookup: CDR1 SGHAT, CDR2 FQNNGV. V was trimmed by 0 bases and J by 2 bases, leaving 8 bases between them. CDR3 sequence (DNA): TGTGCCAGCAGCTTAGAGGGAGATACCTACAATGAGCAGTTCTTC. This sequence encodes CASSLEGDTYNEQFF.

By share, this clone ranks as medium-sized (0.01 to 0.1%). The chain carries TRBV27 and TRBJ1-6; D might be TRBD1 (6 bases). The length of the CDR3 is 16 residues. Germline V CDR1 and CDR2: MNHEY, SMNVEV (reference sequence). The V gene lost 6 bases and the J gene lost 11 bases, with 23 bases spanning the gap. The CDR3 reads CASSKGQTPPGTPLHF. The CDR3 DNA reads TGTGCCAGCAGCAAAGGACAGACCCCACCTGGGACACCCCTCCACTTT.

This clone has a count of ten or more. DNA for the CDR3: TGTGCCACCAGTGATTTGTATACAGGGACGAATGAGCAGTTCTTC. It specifies CATSDLYTGTNEQFF. The chain links TRBV24-1 to TRBJ2-1, with D perhaps TRBD1 (6 bases). V was pared by 0 bases and J by 7 bases, with 12 bases between. Germline V gives CDR1 KGHDR, CDR2 SFDVKD. The CDR3 spans 15 residues.

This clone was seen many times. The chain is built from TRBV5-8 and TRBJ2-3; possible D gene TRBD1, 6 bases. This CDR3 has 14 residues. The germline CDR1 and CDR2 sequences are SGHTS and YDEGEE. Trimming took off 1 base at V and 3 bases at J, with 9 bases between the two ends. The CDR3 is CASSLWGRTDTQYF. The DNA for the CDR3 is TGTGCCAGCAGCTTGTGGGGGCGGACAGATACGCAGTATTTT. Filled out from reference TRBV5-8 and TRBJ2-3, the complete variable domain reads EAGVTQSPTHLIKTRGQQATLRCSPISGHTSVYWYQQALGLGLQFLLWYDEGEERNRGNFPPRFSGRQFPNYSSELNVNALELEDSALYLCASSLWGRTDTQYFGPGTRLTVL.

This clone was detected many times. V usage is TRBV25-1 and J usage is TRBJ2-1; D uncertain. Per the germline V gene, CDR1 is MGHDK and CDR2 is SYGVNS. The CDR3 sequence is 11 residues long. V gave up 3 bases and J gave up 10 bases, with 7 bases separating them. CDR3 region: CASSDVGEQFF. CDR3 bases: TGTGCCAGCAGTGATGTTGGGGAGCAGTTCTTC.

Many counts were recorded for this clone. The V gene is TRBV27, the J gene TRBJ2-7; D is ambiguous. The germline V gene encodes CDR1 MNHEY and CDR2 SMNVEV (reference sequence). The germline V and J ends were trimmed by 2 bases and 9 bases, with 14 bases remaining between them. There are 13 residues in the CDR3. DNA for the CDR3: TGTGCCAGCAGTTTACTGCTCGGACGACCGCAGTACTTC. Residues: CASSLLLGRPQYF.

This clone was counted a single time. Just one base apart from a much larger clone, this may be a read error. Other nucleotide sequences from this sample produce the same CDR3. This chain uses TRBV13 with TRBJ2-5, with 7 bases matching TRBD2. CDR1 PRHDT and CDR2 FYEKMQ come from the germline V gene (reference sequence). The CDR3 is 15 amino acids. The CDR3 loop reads CASSFSAGNQETQYF. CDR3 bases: TGTGCCAGCAGCTTTTCAGCGGGGAATCAAGAAACCCAGTACTTC.

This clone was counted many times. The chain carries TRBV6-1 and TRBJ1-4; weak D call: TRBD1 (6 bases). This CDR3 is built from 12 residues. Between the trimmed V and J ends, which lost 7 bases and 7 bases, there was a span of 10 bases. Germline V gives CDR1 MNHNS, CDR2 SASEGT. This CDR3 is CASKGEGEKLFF. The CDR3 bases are TGTGCCAGCAAGGGGGAAGGTGAAAAACTGTTTTTT.

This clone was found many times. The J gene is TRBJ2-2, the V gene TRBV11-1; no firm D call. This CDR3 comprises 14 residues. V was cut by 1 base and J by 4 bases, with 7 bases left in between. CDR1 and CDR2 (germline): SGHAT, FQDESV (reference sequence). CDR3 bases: TGTGCCAGCAGCTTAGTAGGTAGCACCGGGGAGCTGTTTTTT. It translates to CASSLVGSTGELFF.

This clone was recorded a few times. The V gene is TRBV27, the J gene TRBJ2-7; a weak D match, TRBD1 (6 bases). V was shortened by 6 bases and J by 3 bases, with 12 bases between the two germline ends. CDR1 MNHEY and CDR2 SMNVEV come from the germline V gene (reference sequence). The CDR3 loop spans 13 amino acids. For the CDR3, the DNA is TGTGCCAGCAGCGGGACAAGTTTCTACGAGCAGTACTTC. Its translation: CASSGTSFYEQYF.

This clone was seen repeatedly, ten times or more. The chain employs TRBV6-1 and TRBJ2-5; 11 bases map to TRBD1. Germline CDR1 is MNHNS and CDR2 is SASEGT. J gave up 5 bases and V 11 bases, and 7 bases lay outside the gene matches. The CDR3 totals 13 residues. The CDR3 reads CAGGQGARETQYF. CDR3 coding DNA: TGTGCCGGCGGACAGGGGGCGAGGGAGACCCAGTACTTC.

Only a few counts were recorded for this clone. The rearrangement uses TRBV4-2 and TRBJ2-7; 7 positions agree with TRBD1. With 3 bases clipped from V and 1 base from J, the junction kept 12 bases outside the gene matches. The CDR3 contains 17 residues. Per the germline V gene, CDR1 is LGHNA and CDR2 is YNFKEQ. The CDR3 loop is CASSQVWDSIISYEQYF. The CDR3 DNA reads TGTGCCAGCAGCCAGGTCTGGGACAGTATCATTTCCTACGAGCAGTACTTC.

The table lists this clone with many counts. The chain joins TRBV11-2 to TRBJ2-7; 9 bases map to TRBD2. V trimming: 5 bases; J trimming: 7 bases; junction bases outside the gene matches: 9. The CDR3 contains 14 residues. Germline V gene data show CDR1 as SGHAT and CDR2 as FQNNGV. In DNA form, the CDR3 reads TGTGCCAGCAGCCCCCGGCGGGGGGGGGGTGAGCAGTACTTC. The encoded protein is CASSPRRGGGEQYF. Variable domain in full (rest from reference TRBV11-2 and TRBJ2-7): EAGVAQSPRYKIIEKRQSVAFWCNPISGHATLYWYQQILGQGPKLLIQFQNNGVVDDSQLPKDRFSAERLKGVDSTLKIQPAKLEDSAVYLCASSPRRGGGEQYFGPGTRLTVT.

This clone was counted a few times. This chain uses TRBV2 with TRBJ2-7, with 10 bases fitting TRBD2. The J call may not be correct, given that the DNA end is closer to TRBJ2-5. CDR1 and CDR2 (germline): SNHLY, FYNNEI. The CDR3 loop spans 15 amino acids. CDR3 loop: CASSPTSGILETQYF. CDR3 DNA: TGTGCCAGCAGTCCCACTAGCGGGATTTTAGAGACCCAGTACTTC.

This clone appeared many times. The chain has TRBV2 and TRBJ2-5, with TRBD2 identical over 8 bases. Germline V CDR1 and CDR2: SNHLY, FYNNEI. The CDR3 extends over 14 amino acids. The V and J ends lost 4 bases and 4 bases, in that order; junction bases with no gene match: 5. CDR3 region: CASSVGLAGETQYF. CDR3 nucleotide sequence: TGTGCCAGCAGTGTAGGGCTAGCGGGAGAGACCCAGTACTTC.

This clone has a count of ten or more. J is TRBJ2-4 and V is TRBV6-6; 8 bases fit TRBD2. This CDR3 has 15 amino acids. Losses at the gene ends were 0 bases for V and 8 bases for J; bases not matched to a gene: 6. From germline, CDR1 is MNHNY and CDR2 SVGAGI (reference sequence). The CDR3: CASSYSGGRSDIQYF. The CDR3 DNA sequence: TGTGCCAGCAGTTACTCGGGCGGGAGGTCGGACATTCAGTACTTC.

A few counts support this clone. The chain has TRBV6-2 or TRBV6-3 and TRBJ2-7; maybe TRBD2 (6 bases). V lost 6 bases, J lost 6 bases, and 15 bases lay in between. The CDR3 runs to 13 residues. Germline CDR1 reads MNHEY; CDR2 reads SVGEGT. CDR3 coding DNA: TGTGCCAGCAGAGCGGGCTCGGGTCTCGAGCAGTACTTC. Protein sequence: CASRAGSGLEQYF.

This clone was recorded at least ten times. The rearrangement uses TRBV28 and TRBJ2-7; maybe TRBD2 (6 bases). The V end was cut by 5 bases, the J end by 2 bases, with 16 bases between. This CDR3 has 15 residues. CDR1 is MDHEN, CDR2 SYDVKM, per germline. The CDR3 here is CASSPRGRGTYEQYF. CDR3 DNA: TGTGCCAGCAGTCCCCGGGGCCGGGGGACCTACGAGCAGTACTTC.

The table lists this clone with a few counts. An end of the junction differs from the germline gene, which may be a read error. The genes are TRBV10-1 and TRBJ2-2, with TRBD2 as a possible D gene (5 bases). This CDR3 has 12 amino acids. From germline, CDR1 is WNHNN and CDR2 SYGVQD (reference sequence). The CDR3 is CASSEVAGELFF. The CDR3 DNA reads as TGCGCCAGCAGTGAGGTGGCCGGGGAGCTGTTTTTC.

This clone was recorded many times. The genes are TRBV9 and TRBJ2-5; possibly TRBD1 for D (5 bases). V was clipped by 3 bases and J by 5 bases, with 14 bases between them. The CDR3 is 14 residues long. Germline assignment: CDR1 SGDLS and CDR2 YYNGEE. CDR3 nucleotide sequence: TGTGCCAGCAGCGCCTATTCAGGGCGGGAGACCCAGTACTTC. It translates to CASSAYSGRETQYF.

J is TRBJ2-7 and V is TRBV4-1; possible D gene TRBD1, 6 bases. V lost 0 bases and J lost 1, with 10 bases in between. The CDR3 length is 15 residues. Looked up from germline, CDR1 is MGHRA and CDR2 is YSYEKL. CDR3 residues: CASSQDSGVSYEQYF. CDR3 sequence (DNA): TGCGCCAGCAGCCAAGATTCAGGGGTTTCCTACGAGCAGTACTTC.

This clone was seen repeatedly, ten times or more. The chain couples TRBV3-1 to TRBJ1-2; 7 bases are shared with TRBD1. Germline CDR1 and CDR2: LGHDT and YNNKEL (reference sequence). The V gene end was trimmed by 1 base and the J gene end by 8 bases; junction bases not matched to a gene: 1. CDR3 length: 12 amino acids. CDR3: CASSQGRGGYTF. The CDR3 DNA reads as TGTGCCAGCAGCCAAGGCAGGGGGGGCTACACCTTC.